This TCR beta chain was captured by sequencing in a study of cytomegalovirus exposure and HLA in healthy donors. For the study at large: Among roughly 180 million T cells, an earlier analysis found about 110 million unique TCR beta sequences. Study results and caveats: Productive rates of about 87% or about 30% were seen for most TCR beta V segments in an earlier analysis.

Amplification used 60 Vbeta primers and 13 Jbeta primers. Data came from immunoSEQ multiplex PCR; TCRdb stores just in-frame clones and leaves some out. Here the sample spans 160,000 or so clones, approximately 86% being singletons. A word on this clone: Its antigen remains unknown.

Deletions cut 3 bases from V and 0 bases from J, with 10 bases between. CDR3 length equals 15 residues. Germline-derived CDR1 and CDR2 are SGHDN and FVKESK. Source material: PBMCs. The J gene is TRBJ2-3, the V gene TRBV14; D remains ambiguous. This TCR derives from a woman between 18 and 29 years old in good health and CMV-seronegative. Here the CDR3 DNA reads TGTGCCAGCAGCCAGACTTCGTACAGCACAGATACGCAGTATTTT. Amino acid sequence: CASSQTSYSTDTQYF.